Listed below are T cell receptor beta chains from one sample, sequenced in a study of response to subunit inactivated influenza vaccine. TCRdb fed the RT-PCR reads into MiXCR, producing one record per CDR3 protein. The data show 530,000 or so distinct CDR3 sequences, about 25% seen once. The sample consisted of CD4+ T cells sorted from PBMCs, taken about 5 days after vaccination. All receptors derive from a man aged 50 to 60 who received an inactivated influenza vaccine. Both conserved end residues are part of each CDR3. D genes are given only for firm matches. Expanded clones are given a class, and other clones once, few, many or no size at all.

size,D,V,J,DNA,CDR3
few,.,TRBV19,TRBJ2-6,TGTGCCAGTAGTTTGCGTTTCCCGTCCCCTGGGGCCAACGTCCTGACTTTC,CASSLRFPSPGANVLTF
.,.,TRBV7-2,TRBJ1-4,TGTGCCAGCAGCACCACCGGGGGGGAAAAACTGTTTTTT,CASSTTGGEKLFF
.,.,TRBV12-3/TRBV12-4,TRBJ1-5,TGTGCCAGCAGTTTTTCTAGGGGTTTTGGCAATCAGCCCCAGCATTTT,CASSFSRGFGNQPQHF
few,TRBD1,TRBV4-2,TRBJ1-4,TGTGCCAGCAGCCAGGAGGGGGCCTCAGCTAATGAAAAACTGTTTTTT,CASSQEGASANEKLFF
few,.,TRBV20-1,TRBJ2-3,TGCAGTGCTAGAGCCATGCCGGGACTCGGCGGGGGCACAGATACGCAGTATTTT,CSARAMPGLGGGTDTQYF
few,.,TRBV6-5,TRBJ2-3,TGTGCCAGCCGTTTGGGGGAGCGCACAGATACGCAGTATTTT,CASRLGERTDTQYF
.,.,TRBV18,TRBJ1-1,TGTGCCAGCTCACCACCCTCTGTTATGTACACTGAAGCTTTCTTT,CASSPPSVMYTEAFF
few,.,TRBV25-1,TRBJ2-3,TGTGCCAGCAGTCCTGACAGGAGTAGCGGAACTAGCACAGATACGCAGTATTTT,CASSPDRSSGTSTDTQYF
.,.,TRBV28,TRBJ2-5,TGTGCCACCGCGGGAAACCAAGAGACCCAGTACTTC,CATAGNQETQYF
few,.,TRBV4-3,TRBJ2-7,TGCGCCAGCAGCCAAGATTCGGACTCCTACGAGCAGTACTTC,CASSQDSDSYEQYF
.,.,TRBV3-1,TRBJ1-1,TGTGCCAGCAGGTTCTTGGCTCGGGGGCATGAAGCTTTCTTT,CASRFLARGHEAFF
.,.,TRBV5-1,TRBJ2-2,TGCGCCAGCAGTACGGACACCACCAACACCGGGGAGCTGTTTTTT,CASSTDTTNTGELFF
.,TRBD1,TRBV5-5,TRBJ2-5,TGTGCCAGCAGCTGGACAGGGGGCAGTGAGACCCAGTACTTC,CASSWTGGSETQYF
few,TRBD1,TRBV6-2/TRBV6-3,TRBJ2-4,TGTGCCAGCAGTCCTATCGCGGGCCAGGGGGCTGTCATTCAGTACTTC,CASSPIAGQGAVIQYF
many,.,TRBV12-3/TRBV12-4,TRBJ2-3,TGTGCCAGCAGGTCTGGCGGGGTCACAGATACGCAGTATTTT,CASRSGGVTDTQYF
.,.,TRBV20-1,TRBJ2-5,TGCAGCGGCCACGCGAGTGGGGCGGAGACCCAGTACTTC,CSGHASGAETQYF
few,.,TRBV28,TRBJ2-4,TGTGCCAGCAGTTCCGGACAAGCCAAAAACATTCAGTACTTC,CASSSGQAKNIQYF
.,TRBD2,TRBV7-2,TRBJ2-1,TGTGCCTCCGCTTCGGGGGGGGATGAGCAGTTCTTC,CASASGGDEQFF
.,.,TRBV12-3/TRBV12-4,TRBJ2-3,TGTGCCAGCAGTCTCTCGGGACCAATTTATGATACGCAGTATTTT,CASSLSGPIYDTQYF
.,TRBD2,TRBV7-8,TRBJ2-3,TGTGCCAGCAGCTTGCGGGAGGGCCCCACAGATACGCAGTATTTT,CASSLREGPTDTQYF
few,TRBD1,TRBV9,TRBJ2-7,TGTGCCAGCAGCGTAGGTCAGGGGGCTGGATACGAGCAGTACTTC,CASSVGQGAGYEQYF
few,.,TRBV12-3/TRBV12-4,TRBJ2-1,TGTGCCAGCAGTTTAGTTGTCTATAACTCCTACAATGAGCAGTTCTTC,CASSLVVYNSYNEQFF
.,.,TRBV12-3/TRBV12-4,TRBJ2-7,TGTGCCAGCAGTTTCGGGTGGAGAGCCTACGAGCAGTACTTC,CASSFGWRAYEQYF
few,.,TRBV29-1,TRBJ2-5,TGCAGCGTTAACCGGGACCCGACCATCTGTGAGACCCAGTACTTC,CSVNRDPTICETQYF
few,.,TRBV7-2,TRBJ2-1,TGTGCCAGCAGCTTAAAGACGAGGCCCCTTGGTGGGTATTGGTTCTTC,CASSLKTRPLGGYWFF
.,TRBD2,TRBV7-2,TRBJ2-3,TGTGCCAGCAGCTTAGGCTTAGCGGGAGTTCTGGATACGCAGTATTTT,CASSLGLAGVLDTQYF
few,TRBD1,TRBV12-3/TRBV12-4,TRBJ1-5,TGTGCCAGCAGTTCAAACAGGGGTCTGCAGCCCCAGCATTTT,CASSSNRGLQPQHF
.,TRBD1,TRBV11-2,TRBJ1-1,TGTGCCAGCAGCGCGGACAGGGCCGCTGAAGCTTTCTTT,CASSADRAAEAFF
.,TRBD2,TRBV7-8,TRBJ2-5,TGTGCCAGCAGCTTAGAGCGACTAGCGATCCTCCAAGAGACCCAGTACTTC,CASSLERLAILQETQYF
.,.,TRBV12-3/TRBV12-4,TRBJ2-5,TGTGCCAGCAGTTCCCGGACTCCCCCAGAGACCCAGTACTTC,CASSSRTPPETQYF
.,TRBD2,TRBV6-1,TRBJ2-1,TGTGCCAGCAGGACTAGCGGGAGGGTACTTATGTACAATGAGCAGTTCTTC,CASRTSGRVLMYNEQFF
.,TRBD2,TRBV20-1,TRBJ2-3,TGCAGTGCTTCAAGGACTAGCGGTGTCACAGATACGCAGTATTTT,CSASRTSGVTDTQYF
.,TRBD1,TRBV11-1,TRBJ2-7,TGTGCCAGCAGCTCGCCGTCCCGGACAGGGGGAGGGCCTTATTCGATAGAGCAGTACTTC,CASSSPSRTGGGPYSIEQYF
.,TRBD1,TRBV10-3,TRBJ2-2,TGTGCCATCAGTGAGTCTGGGATGACAGGGACGAACACCGGGGAGCTGTTTTTT,CAISESGMTGTNTGELFF
few,TRBD2,TRBV29-1,TRBJ2-1,TGCAGCGTTGTTTTTTTGCGGGAGGGCTCCTACAATGAGCAGTTCTTC,CSVVFLREGSYNEQFF
.,TRBD2,TRBV7-3,TRBJ2-7,TGTGCCAGCAGCCAGAGGGGACTAGGTTCCCACGAGCAGTACTTC,CASSQRGLGSHEQYF
few,.,TRBV7-9,TRBJ2-3,TGTGCCAGCAGCAACAGTTATAGCACAGATACGCAGTATTTT,CASSNSYSTDTQYF
few,TRBD1,TRBV28,TRBJ2-7,TGTGCCAGCAGTTGGTCAATGGCCCCAGGGGGCGAGCAGTACTTC,CASSWSMAPGGEQYF
.,TRBD2,TRBV12-3/TRBV12-4,TRBJ2-4,TGTGCCAGCAGTACCTCTAGCGGAGGGGACATTCAGTACTTC,CASSTSSGGDIQYF
.,.,TRBV11-2,TRBJ1-2,TGTGCCAGCAGCGCAACAGGGATCTATGGCTACACCTTC,CASSATGIYGYTF
.,TRBD1,TRBV20-1,TRBJ2-2,TGCAGTGCCGGACAGGGGTGGACCGGGGAGCTGTTTTTT,CSAGQGWTGELFF
few,.,TRBV15,TRBJ2-1,TGTGCCACCAGCAGAGACTTCATCAGAAATGAGCAGTTCTTC,CATSRDFIRNEQFF
few,TRBD1,TRBV24-1,TRBJ2-1,TGTGCCACCAGTGACGAAGGGACAGGGAGTGGCAATGAGCAGTTCTTC,CATSDEGTGSGNEQFF
few,TRBD1,TRBV5-6,TRBJ1-1,TGTGCCAGCAGCTATGACTGGGACAGGGATCATACGAACACTGAAGCTTTCTTT,CASSYDWDRDHTNTEAFF
.,.,TRBV18,TRBJ2-7,TGTGCCAGCTCACCAAACCCTGTAGCCTACGAGCAGTACTTC,CASSPNPVAYEQYF
many,.,TRBV5-5,TRBJ2-7,TGTGCCAGCAGCTTGACACTCTCCTACGAGCAGTACTTC,CASSLTLSYEQYF
.,.,TRBV20-1,TRBJ1-3,TGCAGTGCTTTACACTTCTCTGGAAACACCATATATTTT,CSALHFSGNTIYF
many,.,TRBV5-6,TRBJ2-7,TGTGCCAGCAGCGGTGGGGTAAACGAGCAGTACTTC,CASSGGVNEQYF
few,TRBD2,TRBV5-1,TRBJ2-1,TGCGCCAGCAGCTCCCGGACTAGCGGGACCCTTAGCTCCTACAATGAGCAGTTCTTC,CASSSRTSGTLSSYNEQFF
.,.,TRBV12-3/TRBV12-4,TRBJ2-7,TGTGCCAGCAGTTTAGCGGGGGGCGGCGACGAGCAGTACTTC,CASSLAGGGDEQYF
few,.,TRBV4-3,TRBJ2-4,TGCGCCAGCAGCCAAGCCTCGTCAACGCGTGGCAAAAACATTCAGTACTTC,CASSQASSTRGKNIQYF
.,.,TRBV10-3,TRBJ1-1,TGTGCCATCACAGGGTCGATGAACACTGAAGCTTTCTTT,CAITGSMNTEAFF
few,.,TRBV20-1,TRBJ2-1,TGCAGTGCTAGAGATCAGTCAGTCTCCTACAATGAGCAGTTCTTC,CSARDQSVSYNEQFF
.,.,TRBV12-3/TRBV12-4,TRBJ2-6,TGTGCCAGCACCTTAGGTGGGGGGGCCAACGTCCTGACTTTC,CASTLGGGANVLTF
few,TRBD2,TRBV29-1,TRBJ2-7,TGCAGCGTCCGGGAGGGATCCTACGAGCAGTACTTC,CSVREGSYEQYF
many,.,TRBV5-1,TRBJ2-5,TGCGCCAGCAGCTTGGTTTGGACTCAACAAGCGGAGACCCAGTACTTC,CASSLVWTQQAETQYF
.,.,TRBV2,TRBJ2-1,TGTGCCAGCAGTTGGGCGCAGGAGGCATTTTTC,CASSWAQEAFF